These 26 T cell receptor beta chains were sequenced from one sample in a study of T cells in Graves' hyperthyroidism and ophthalmopathy. TCR beta CDR3 regions were amplified from RNA transcripts. A first-round RT-PCR of the TCR CDR3 used the HTBI primer set. TCRdb re-called the multiplex PCR reads with MiXCR, one entry per CDR3 protein. The data show about 500,000 distinct CDR3 sequences, with 16% seen just once and around 19% held by the top ten. The material sequenced was blood. Receptors originate from a woman in her late teens or twenties with Graves' hyperthyroidism.

The rearrangement links TRBV2 to TRBJ1-6; 7 bases agree with TRBD1. V was pared by 5 bases and J by 4 bases, with 14 bases of the junction left unmatched. Per germline, CDR1 SNHLY and CDR2 FYNNEI. This CDR3 is 18 amino acids long. CDR3 loop: CASSNRGSQHFYNSPLHF. The CDR3, as DNA: TGTGCCAGCAGTAACAGGGGCTCCCAACACTTTTATAATTCACCCCTCCACTTT.

This clonotype was seen a handful of times. The chain joins TRBV12-3 or TRBV12-4 to TRBJ2-2, with D perhaps assigned TRBD1 or TRBD2 (5 bases each). CDR3 length equals 14 residues. Trimming cost V 8 bases and J 0 bases, with 10 bases left between them. Here the CDR3 DNA reads TGTGCCAGCTCGGGACCCCCGAACACCGGGGAGCTGTTTTTT. Amino acid sequence: CASSGPPNTGELFF.

This sequence joins TRBV19 and TRBJ2-2; 9 bases are a match to TRBD1. The V segment lost 5 bases and the J segment 2 bases; nucleotides outside the gene matches: 6. Germline values: CDR1 LNHDA, CDR2 SQIVND (reference sequence). The CDR3 runs to 16 residues. The CDR3 bases are TGTGCCAGTAGTGAGGGGACAGGGAGTAACACCGGGGAGCTGTTTTTT. Translation gives CASSEGTGSNTGELFF. Looking up the rest from reference TRBV19 and TRBJ2-2 gives the full variable domain: DGGITQSPKYLFRKEGQNVTLSCEQNLNHDAMYWYRQDPGQGLRLIYYSQIVNDFQKGDIAEGYSVSREKKESFPLTVTSAQKNPTAFYLCASSEGTGSNTGELFFGEGSRLTVL.

This clonotype was detected many times. The V and J genes are TRBV2 and TRBJ2-2, with D uncertain. Trimming pared 2 bases from V and 4 bases from J, leaving 5 bases between. Germline values: CDR1 SNHLY, CDR2 FYNNEI. The CDR3 loop spans 13 amino acids. The CDR3 loop is CASSERPTGELFF. In DNA, the CDR3 is TGTGCCAGCAGTGAACGACCCACCGGGGAGCTGTTTTTT. The full variable domain, rest sourced from reference TRBV2 and TRBJ2-2, is EPEVTQTPSHQVTQMGQEVILRCVPISNHLYFYWYRQILGQKVEFLVSFYNNEISEKSEIFDDQFSVERPDGSNFTLKIRSTKLEDSAMYFCASSERPTGELFFGEGSRLTVL.

Ten or more counts support this clonotype. The CDR3 reads CASSHLGINYGYTF. DNA for the CDR3: TGCGCCAGCAGCCATCTGGGGATTAACTATGGCTACACCTTC. The rearrangement uses TRBV4-1 and TRBJ1-2; D is uncertain. V lost 3 bases and J lost 1, with 9 bases in between. CDR1 is MGHRA, CDR2 YSYEKL, per germline. CDR3 length equals 14 residues.

The genes are TRBV13 and TRBJ2-6; either TRBD1 or TRBD2 may supply D (5 bases each). V lost 0 bases and J lost 2, with 8 bases in between. Looked up from germline, CDR1 is PRHDT and CDR2 is FYEKMQ (reference sequence). This CDR3 region has 16 residues. CDR3 sequence: CASSLGRGPGANVLTF. The DNA for the CDR3 is TGTGCCAGCAGCTTAGGGAGGGGTCCTGGGGCCAACGTCCTGACTTTC.

This clonotype has ten or more counts. The V and J genes are TRBV28 and TRBJ2-3; D is unresolved. V lost 7 bases, J lost 5 bases, and 10 bases lay in between. The CDR3 runs to 12 residues. The V gene's germline CDR1 is MDHEN and CDR2 SYDVKM. The CDR3 nucleotides read TGTGCCAGCACCCTCGCGAGAGATACGCAGTATTTT. It is translated as CASTLARDTQYF.

This clonotype was recorded many times. The chain links TRBV12-3 or TRBV12-4 to TRBJ2-7; 9 bases are shared with TRBD2. This CDR3 spans 15 amino acids. The J segment lost 3 bases and the V segment lost 6 bases, leaving 9 bases of the junction unmatched. The CDR3 loop reads CASRLAGGRLYEQYF. The CDR3 coding sequence is TGTGCCAGCAGACTTGCGGGGGGGAGGCTCTACGAGCAGTACTTC.

This rearrangement joins TRBV27 to TRBJ1-1, with D unclear. With 2 bases removed from V and 5 bases from J, the gap between germline ends came to 12 bases. This CDR3 contains 14 residues. Germline CDR1 is MNHEY and CDR2 is SMNVEV (reference sequence). CDR3 amino acids: CASSLARSGTEAFF. The CDR3 DNA is TGTGCCAGCAGTTTAGCCCGTAGCGGGACTGAAGCTTTCTTT.

The sample holds many counts of this clonotype. The chain joins TRBV7-8 to TRBJ1-4; 8 bases map to TRBD1. In germline, CDR1 is SGHVS, CDR2 FQNEAQ. J gave up 3 bases and V 6 bases, and 6 bases lay outside the gene matches. CDR3 length: 15 residues. CDR3 coding DNA: TGTGCCAGCAGACAAAGGACAGGGTCTAATGAAAAACTGTTTTTT. It translates to CASRQRTGSNEKLFF.

The chain employs TRBV27 and TRBJ2-1; D gene unclear. V was clipped by 6 bases and J by 3 bases, with 12 bases between them. The length of the CDR3 is 14 residues. From germline, CDR1 is MNHEY and CDR2 SMNVEV (reference sequence). The CDR3 DNA is TGTGCCAGCAGCCACGGCGGCAGCTACAATGAGCAGTTCTTC. Amino acid sequence: CASSHGGSYNEQFF.

This clonotype appeared a few times. The CDR3, as DNA: TGTGCCAGGAGGTCGGGGCAGGACACTGAAGCTTTCTTT. Its translation is CARRSGQDTEAFF. This rearrangement joins TRBV19 to TRBJ1-1; tentatively, D is TRBD1 (5 bases). The germline CDR1 and CDR2 sequences are LNHDA and SQIVND (reference sequence). Trimming took off 9 bases at V and 3 bases at J, with 14 bases between the two ends. This CDR3 is built from 13 residues.

V and J are TRBV20-1 and TRBJ2-1; the match to TRBD2 covers 8 bases. The CDR3 consists of 17 residues. V shed 4 bases and J 0 bases; nucleotides not matched to a gene: 11. CDR1 is DFQATT and CDR2 is SNEGSKA in the germline V gene (reference sequence). This chain's CDR3 is CSAKDPVSGASYNEQFF. CDR3 in DNA: TGCAGTGCTAAAGATCCTGTTAGCGGGGCCTCCTACAATGAGCAGTTCTTC.

This clonotype was seen repeatedly, ten times or more. J is TRBJ2-3 and V is TRBV3-1, with D maybe TRBD1 (5 bases). Looked up from germline, CDR1 is LGHDT and CDR2 is YNNKEL (reference sequence). V was shortened by 1 base and J by 5 bases, with 10 bases between the two germline ends. This CDR3 has 14 amino acids. CDR3 residues: CASSQGQILDTQYF. The CDR3 DNA follows: TGTGCCAGCAGCCAAGGACAGATTTTAGATACGCAGTATTTT.

The chain uses TRBV12-3 or TRBV12-4 and TRBJ2-3; TRBD1 matches at 12 bases. Trimming cost V 6 bases and J 4 bases; bases outside gene matches: 5. There are 15 residues in the CDR3. Here the CDR3 DNA reads TGTGCCAGCAGCTCGGGACAGGGGGCGTCAGATACGCAGTATTTT. This gives the protein CASSSGQGASDTQYF.

Worth noting for this clonotype: It may be a read error: a sequence one base away is much more abundant. This chain connects TRBV20-1 to TRBJ2-3, with 16 bases fitting TRBD2. The junction had 4 bases not matched to a gene; V was cut back by 5 bases and J by 5 bases. Germline V gene sequence: CDR1 DFQATT, CDR2 SNEGSKA (reference sequence). The CDR3 extends over 15 amino acids. The CDR3 region has the DNA TGCAGTGCTGGGACTAGCGGGGGGGCCGAAGATACGCAGTATTTT. Translated, it gives CSAGTSGGAEDTQYF.

This clonotype came up a few times. This rearrangement joins TRBV4-2 to TRBJ2-5; D is ambiguous. Per germline, CDR1 LGHNA and CDR2 YNFKEQ. The CDR3 length is 12 residues. V lost 3 bases and J 4 bases, leaving 6 bases between the germline ends. The CDR3 loop is CASSHQSETQYF. CDR3 bases: TGTGCCAGCAGCCACCAGTCAGAGACCCAGTACTTC.

This clonotype has at least ten counts. The chain uses TRBV7-2 and TRBJ2-1, with 10 bases aligning to TRBD2. This CDR3 has 18 residues. Germline V gene lookup returns CDR1 SGHTA and CDR2 FQGNSA. After removal of 5 bases from V and 0 bases from J, the junction contained 10 bases not matched to a gene. The CDR3 DNA reads as TGTGCCAGCAGCCCGAAAAGGGTAGCGGGGGGCTCCTACAATGAGCAGTTCTTC. Protein product: CASSPKRVAGGSYNEQFF.

This clonotype was recorded a few times. V is TRBV28 and J is TRBJ1-5, with TRBD1 as a possible D gene (6 bases). This CDR3 contains 15 residues. Germline V gene lookup returns CDR1 MDHEN and CDR2 SYDVKM. Trimming shortened V by 1 base and J by 3 bases, and 10 bases separated the two germline ends. The CDR3 sequence is CASSLSGANNQPQHF. CDR3 DNA sequence: TGTGCCAGCAGTTTATCGGGGGCCAACAATCAGCCCCAGCATTTT.

This clonotype appeared many times. The rearrangement joins TRBV9 to TRBJ2-7; 12 positions agree with TRBD2. The trim removed 0 bases at V and 2 bases at J, leaving 9 bases unmatched. Germline V gene data show CDR1 as SGDLS and CDR2 as YYNGEE. CDR3 length: 18 residues. As DNA, the CDR3 is TGTGCCAGCAGCGTAGGGACTAGCGGGACCCTCGCAGCCTACGAGCAGTACTTC. Its protein product is CASSVGTSGTLAAYEQYF.

This clonotype was seen only a few times. The chain recombines TRBV4-3 with TRBJ2-1, with 11 bases lining up with TRBD2. The CDR3 totals 17 residues. CDR1 and CDR2 (germline): LGHNA, YSLEER. The J segment lost 5 bases and the V segment lost 4 bases, leaving 10 bases of the junction unmatched. The CDR3 reads CASSPNYSGGADNEQFF. CDR3 DNA sequence: TGCGCCAGCAGCCCAAACTATAGCGGGGGGGCCGACAATGAGCAGTTCTTC.

V and J are TRBV20-1 and TRBJ2-3; 7 bases are shared with TRBD2. The CDR3 runs to 15 residues. V dropped 5 bases and J dropped 0; count of bases not matched to a gene: 8. In germline, CDR1 is DFQATT, CDR2 SNEGSKA (reference sequence). CDR3 protein: CSAVAGAASTDTQYF. CDR3 coding DNA: TGCAGTGCTGTAGCGGGTGCAGCTAGCACAGATACGCAGTATTTT.

V is TRBV13 and J is TRBJ2-3; the match to TRBD2 covers 11 bases. V gave up 6 bases and J gave up 3 bases; unmatched junction bases: 8. The CDR3 length is 16 residues. Germline CDR1 and CDR2: PRHDT and FYEKMQ (reference sequence). CDR3 sequence: CASRVSGRAVTDTQYF. In DNA form, the CDR3 reads TGTGCCAGCAGGGTTAGCGGGAGGGCCGTAACAGATACGCAGTATTTT.

The sample holds many counts of this clonotype. CDR3 in amino acids: CASSPGGQGFQPQHF. In nucleotides, the CDR3 is TGTGCCAGCAGCCCGGGGGGACAGGGATTTCAGCCCCAGCATTTT. The gene calls are TRBV11-2 and TRBJ1-5, with 9 bases identical to TRBD1. This CDR3 has 15 amino acids. V lost 5 bases, J lost 6 bases, and 8 bases stayed unmatched. Germline lookup yields CDR1 SGHAT and CDR2 FQNNGV.

The rearrangement uses TRBV10-2 and TRBJ2-5, with TRBD2 identical over 7 bases. In germline, CDR1 is WSHSY, CDR2 SAAADI. The CDR3 loop spans 16 amino acids. Trimming at V came to 1 base and at J to 1 base, leaving 6 bases not matched to a gene. The CDR3 DNA reads as TGCGCCAGCAGTGAGTATGGCGGGGGTTTCCAAGAGACCCAGTACTTC. The encoded protein is CASSEYGGGFQETQYF.

There are a few counts of this clonotype. The chain has TRBV29-1 and TRBJ1-3, with TRBD1 matching over 7 bases. The CDR3 has 15 amino acids. After removal of 1 base from V and 2 bases from J, the junction contained 5 bases not matched to a gene. Germline CDR1 is SQVTM and CDR2 is ANQGSEA. CDR3 region: CSVEGQGLAGNTIYF. CDR3 in DNA: TGCAGCGTTGAAGGACAGGGCTTAGCTGGAAACACCATATATTTT.